Each of the 18 T cell receptor beta chains below was sequenced from the same sample in a study of regulatory T cells in long-lasting Graves disease. Arm-PCR of CDR3 regions and iRepertoire HTBI primers were used to build TCR beta libraries. TCRdb independently ran MiXCR on the multiplex PCR reads; one entry per CDR3 protein. The data hold about 430,000 distinct CDR3 sequences, with around 23% observed a single time. The time point: persistent/refractory GD, antithyroid drugs over 5 years with positive TRAb. From RNA extracted from PBMCs, the TCR library was made. This material consisted of peripheral blood mononuclear cells (PBMCs), taken when the disease was refractory, from a patient treated with antithyroid drugs. Every receptor here comes from a female donor with Graves disease.

This clonotype has ten or more counts. This chain connects TRBV3-1 to TRBJ1-1, with 8 nucleotides matching TRBD1. This CDR3 has 13 amino acids. Germline V gene sequence: CDR1 LGHDT, CDR2 YNNKEL (reference sequence). J gave up 8 bases and V 1 base, and 3 bases lay outside the gene matches. CDR3 nucleotides: TGTGCCAGCAGCCAAGCGACAGGGGTAGAAGCTTTCTTT. This translates into CASSQATGVEAFF.

This clonotype was counted once. The chain employs TRBV20-1 and TRBJ2-3; 7 bases match TRBD2. The trim removed 1 base at V and 5 bases at J, leaving 6 bases unmatched. Germline-derived CDR1 and CDR2 are DFQATT and SNEGSKA (reference sequence). The CDR3 totals 14 residues. The CDR3 DNA reads TGCAGTGCTAGAGCGACTAGCAATATAGATACGCAGTATTTT. The encoded protein is CSARATSNIDTQYF.

The rearrangement links TRBV5-1 to TRBJ2-7; 8 positions agree with TRBD1. V was pared by 7 bases and J by 7 bases, with 10 bases of the junction left unmatched. Germline lookup yields CDR1 SGHRS and CDR2 YFSETQ. CDR3 length: 13 residues. The DNA of the CDR3 is TGCGCCAGCCGTAACGACAGGGGTTGGGAGCAGTACTTC. Its protein product is CASRNDRGWEQYF.

This clonotype turned up a few times. The chain carries TRBV19 and TRBJ1-5, with a weak D call TRBD1 (5 bases). Germline V gene data show CDR1 as LNHDA and CDR2 as SQIVND (reference sequence). V lost 3 bases and J 6 bases, leaving 18 bases between the germline ends. This CDR3 has 16 amino acids. Here the CDR3 DNA reads TGTGCCAGTAGTATTGGACGTCAGCGTAGGGGTCAGCCCCAGCATTTT. It yields the protein CASSIGRQRRGQPQHF. Using reference TRBV19 and TRBJ1-5 for the parts outside the CDR3, the full variable domain is DGGITQSPKYLFRKEGQNVTLSCEQNLNHDAMYWYRQDPGQGLRLIYYSQIVNDFQKGDIAEGYSVSREKKESFPLTVTSAQKNPTAFYLCASSIGRQRRGQPQHFGDGTRLSIL.

The chain is built from TRBV11-2 and TRBJ2-1; 12 nucleotides line up with TRBD2. Looked up from germline, CDR1 is SGHAT and CDR2 is FQNNGV. The V segment lost 6 bases and the J segment 9 bases; nucleotides outside the gene matches: 6. This CDR3 spans 14 amino acids. This chain's CDR3 is CASSSTSGRIEQFF. The DNA for the CDR3 is TGTGCCAGCAGTTCAACTAGCGGGAGGATTGAGCAGTTCTTC.

This clonotype was seen repeatedly, ten times or more. The CDR3 region is CASSLAGVTDNQPQHF. For the CDR3, the DNA is TGTGCCAGCAGCTTAGCGGGGGTAACCGACAATCAGCCCCAGCATTTT. The rearrangement uses TRBV7-9 and TRBJ1-5, with a possible D match to TRBD1 (5 bases). Germline V gene data show CDR1 as SEHNR and CDR2 as FQNEAQ (reference sequence). V was trimmed by 0 bases and J by 3 bases, leaving 12 bases between them. The CDR3 is 16 amino acids.

This clonotype turned up a few times. The V and J genes are TRBV27 and TRBJ2-7, with D possibly TRBD1 on 6 matching bases. The germline V gene has CDR1 MNHEY and CDR2 SMNVEV (reference sequence). Between the trimmed V and J ends, which lost 4 bases and 0 bases, there was a span of 10 bases. The CDR3 contains 14 residues. CDR3 residues: CASSWTENSYEQYF. Written as DNA, the CDR3 is TGTGCCAGCAGTTGGACAGAAAACTCCTACGAGCAGTACTTC.

This clonotype occurred many times. The chain recombines TRBV2 with TRBJ1-2; 9 bases map to TRBD1. The CDR3 totals 14 residues. The germline V gene has CDR1 SNHLY and CDR2 FYNNEI. With 6 bases clipped from V and 4 bases from J, the junction kept 6 bases outside the gene matches. CDR3 sequence: CASRNRGQGYGYTF. DNA for the CDR3: TGTGCCAGCAGGAACAGGGGGCAAGGCTATGGCTACACCTTC.

The V call is TRBV5-5, the J call TRBJ1-5, with TRBD1 matching over 7 bases. The V gene end was trimmed by 4 bases and the J gene end by 6 bases; junction bases not matched to a gene: 13. This CDR3 spans 16 amino acids. The germline V gene encodes CDR1 SGHKS and CDR2 YYEKEE (reference sequence). In DNA form, the CDR3 reads TGTGCCAGCAGCCAGGGGGGGGGGGCGAACGGTCAGCCCCAGCATTTT. Translating gives CASSQGGGANGQPQHF.

V usage is TRBV15 and J usage is TRBJ1-3; D possibly corresponds to TRBD1 (5 bases). Trimming removed 0 bases at V and 0 bases at J, with 18 bases between. Germline values: CDR1 LNHNV, CDR2 YYDKDF (reference sequence). This CDR3 is 19 amino acids long. The CDR3 sequence is CATSRDRGAQLYSGNTIYF. In nucleotides, the CDR3 is TGTGCCACCAGCAGAGATAGAGGGGCGCAGCTGTACTCTGGAAACACCATATATTTT.

Many counts were recorded for this clonotype. V is TRBV12-3 or TRBV12-4 and J is TRBJ2-5; the D is unclear. The CDR3 totals 14 residues. Trimming pared 3 bases from V and 4 bases from J, leaving 12 bases between. The CDR3 region has the DNA TGTGCCAGCAGTTTGGAGAGGAAGAGAGAGACCCAGTACTTC. The encoded protein is CASSLERKRETQYF.

Many counts were recorded for this clonotype. The genes are TRBV7-6 and TRBJ1-2; D possibly corresponds to TRBD1 (6 bases). The CDR3 contains 19 residues. Trimming left V 2 bases short and J 0 bases short, with 22 bases between. Germline values: CDR1 SGHVS, CDR2 FNYEAQ. The CDR3 DNA is TGTGCCAGCAGCTTATACGCCACAGGACCAGGGGACGCTAACTATGGCTACACCTTC. Encoded protein: CASSLYATGPGDANYGYTF.

The V gene is TRBV27, the J gene TRBJ2-7, with D perhaps TRBD1 or TRBD2 (5 bases each). This CDR3 is built from 15 residues. Trimming cost V 5 bases and J 2 bases, with 16 bases left between them. Germline CDR1 reads MNHEY; CDR2 reads SMNVEV (reference sequence). The CDR3 spells CASSPREGRTYEQYF. In DNA form, the CDR3 reads TGTGCCAGCAGTCCCCGCGAGGGGCGAACCTACGAGCAGTACTTC.

This clonotype was picked up many times. The chain employs TRBV28 and TRBJ2-5, with a tentative D call TRBD1 (6 bases). The germline V and J ends were trimmed by 4 bases and 2 bases, with 14 bases remaining between them. CDR1 is MDHEN and CDR2 is SYDVKM in the germline V gene. CDR3 size: 15 residues. The CDR3 coding sequence is TGTGCCAGCAGTTCTGGACAGATATGGCAAGAGACCCAGTACTTC. Its translation: CASSSGQIWQETQYF.

Note on this clonotype: Germline is not matched at one junction end, which may reflect a read error. CDR3 in DNA: TGTGCCGGCAGCCATAGCGGGAGCCCCTACGAGCAGTACTTC. Protein sequence: CAGSHSGSPYEQYF. V is TRBV4-2 and J is TRBJ2-7, with 9 positions matching TRBD2. The CDR3 is 14 amino acids. Germline V gives CDR1 LGHNA, CDR2 YNFKEQ.

In its sample, this clonotype was seen once. The chain joins TRBV6-5 to TRBJ2-2, with a weak D call TRBD2 (6 bases). The length of the CDR3 is 19 residues. Trimming removed 0 bases at V and 6 bases at J, with 23 bases between. Germline V gives CDR1 MNHEY, CDR2 SVGAGI. CDR3 DNA: TGTGCCAGCAGTTACTCGCCACTAGCAACCGGGGACCGGGCCGGGGAGCTGTTTTTT. Its translation is CASSYSPLATGDRAGELFF.

V and J are TRBV7-6 and TRBJ2-1; 9 bases are a match to TRBD2. The length of the CDR3 is 15 residues. Germline CDR1 SGHVS, CDR2 FNYEAQ. The ends lost 5 bases at V and 3 bases at J; junction bases unmatched: 5. The CDR3 DNA is TGTGCCAGCAGCCCAGTAGCGGGGGTCTACAATGAGCAGTTCTTC. Amino acids: CASSPVAGVYNEQFF.

The chain has TRBV10-3 and TRBJ2-2; TRBD2 is a possible D gene (6 bases). The V end lost 2 bases, the J end lost 5 bases, and 15 bases lay between the germline ends. CDR1 and CDR2 (germline): ENHRY, SYGVKD. This CDR3 comprises 16 residues. CDR3 in DNA: TGTGCCATCAGTGAGCCGAGGGGACTGGTGACCGGGGAGCTGTTTTTT. Translated: CAISEPRGLVTGELFF.